This T cell receptor beta chain was retrieved from a study of blood T cell repertoires in COVID-19. Study summary: COVID-19 samples collected from the United States, Italy and Spain covered acute and convalescent phases.

The CDR3 runs 14 residues. Trimming removed 7 bases at V and 1 base at J, with 13 bases between. CDR1 is MDHEN, CDR2 SYDVKM, per germline. Method: immunoSEQ multiplex PCR; TCRdb's copy keeps in-frame clones and lacks some. Among 250,000 or so clones listed, 88% were seen once. Sequenced: peripheral blood. This sequence originates from a woman between 35 and 50 years old who had recovered from COVID-19. This rearrangement joins TRBV28 to TRBJ1-1; TRBD1 is a possible D gene (5 bases). The CDR3 coding sequence is TGTGCCAGCACCCGGGGGGGGGAGAACACTGAAGCTTTCTTT. It specifies CASTRGGENTEAFF.